The 5 T cell receptor beta chains given below trace back to one sample, sequenced in a study of identifying expanded T cells in peripheral blood. Clones were sequenced by immunoSEQ multiplex PCR, and TCRdb holds only the in-frame ones, with some missing. The sample includes around 120,000 clones, around 88% of them seen just once. The source material was blood. The source of these receptors is a person aged 18 to 75 in good health.

This sequence joins TRBV7-9 and TRBJ1-3, with TRBD1 as a possible D gene (5 bases). Trimming took 0 bases from V and 2 from J, leaving 8 bases between them. The CDR3 runs to 15 residues. The V gene's germline CDR1 is SEHNR and CDR2 FQNEAQ (reference sequence). The CDR3 sequence is CASSLAGPAGNTIYF. CDR3 sequence (DNA): TGTGCCAGCAGCTTAGCGGGGCCAGCTGGAAACACCATATATTTT. The whole variable domain, filled in from reference TRBV7-9 and TRBJ1-3, reads DTGVSQNPRHKITKRGQNVTFRCDPISEHNRLYWYRQTLGQGPEFLTYFQNEAQLEKSRLLSDRFSAERPKGSFSTLEIQRTEQGDSAMYLCASSLAGPAGNTIYFGEGSWLTVV.

This chain joins TRBV9 and TRBJ2-7, with D possibly called TRBD1 or TRBD2 (5 bases each). V was clipped by 3 bases and J by 0 bases, with 16 bases between them. Germline V gene sequence: CDR1 SGDLS, CDR2 YYNGEE. This CDR3 is 16 amino acids long. CDR3 sequence (DNA): TGTGCCAGCAGCGCGCTCCGGGACGGACTCTCCTACGAGCAGTACTTC. This encodes CASSALRDGLSYEQYF.

The J gene is TRBJ2-1, the V gene TRBV7-3, with 10 bases that match TRBD2. Germline V gene data show CDR1 as SGHTA and CDR2 as FQGTGA. The ends lost 4 bases at V and 4 bases at J; junction bases unmatched: 7. The CDR3 covers 16 residues. The CDR3 is CASSSSGGASYNEQFF. CDR3 DNA sequence: TGTGCCAGCAGCTCCAGCGGGGGGGCCAGTTACAATGAGCAGTTCTTC.

The chain uses TRBV5-1 and TRBJ2-5; tentative D call: TRBD2 (5 bases). From germline, CDR1 is SGHRS and CDR2 YFSETQ. The V end lost 0 bases, the J end lost 2 bases, and 14 bases lay between the germline ends. The CDR3 length is 16 residues. CDR3 DNA sequence: TGCGCCAGCAGCTTGGATTGGAGGAGCGGACAAGAGACCCAGTACTTC. This encodes CASSLDWRSGQETQYF.

J is TRBJ2-5 and V is TRBV6-5, with TRBD2 as a possible D gene (5 bases). The CDR3 is 14 residues long. V was trimmed by 5 bases and J by 5 bases, leaving 15 bases between them. Germline assignment: CDR1 MNHEY and CDR2 SVGAGI. CDR3 in DNA: TGTGCCAGCAGTCCACGGGATAGCAGCGAGACCCAGTACTTC. Translating gives CASSPRDSSETQYF.